Following are 31 T cell receptor beta chains from one sample sequenced in a study of T cell responses to AZD1222 COVID-19 vaccine. Here immunoSEQ multiplex PCR was the method, and the copy in TCRdb shows in-frame clones only, minus some. The sample consists of about 160,000 clones, over 75% of them appearing once. Specimen: peripheral blood, collected 28 days after the second AZD1222 dose. These receptors all come from an adult who received the AZD1222 COVID-19 vaccine.

The J gene is TRBJ1-1, the V gene TRBV2; no firm D call. This CDR3 is built from 13 residues. CDR1 and CDR2 (germline): SNHLY, FYNNEI. The V gene lost 2 bases and the J gene lost 4 bases, with 8 bases spanning the gap. CDR3 DNA: TGTGCCAGCAGTGAAAGGGAAGTCACTGAAGCTTTCTTT. Translation gives CASSEREVTEAFF.

The CDR3 coding sequence is TGCAGCGTTGAAGTTTGGGAGGATACCTATGGCTACACCTTC. Amino acids: CSVEVWEDTYGYTF. The chain uses TRBV29-1 and TRBJ1-2; D remains ambiguous. Trimming pared 1 base from V and 4 bases from J, leaving 13 bases between. This CDR3 is 14 amino acids long. Looked up from germline, CDR1 is SQVTM and CDR2 is ANQGSEA.

This chain links TRBV18 with TRBJ2-1, with D tentatively TRBD1 (5 bases). Looked up from germline, CDR1 is KGHSH and CDR2 is LQKENI. The CDR3 extends over 15 amino acids. V was pared by 2 bases and J by 8 bases, with 16 bases between. The CDR3 DNA follows: TGTGCCAGCTCACCAAAGATCGGCAGGGTCGATGAGCAGTTCTTC. As protein: CASSPKIGRVDEQFF.

This clone was counted only a few times. This chain uses TRBV19 with TRBJ2-1; weak D call: TRBD2 (6 bases). V gave up 9 bases and J gave up 1 base, with 7 bases separating them. CDR1 is LNHDA and CDR2 is SQIVND in the germline V gene (reference sequence). The CDR3 contains 12 residues. In DNA, the CDR3 is TGTGCCAGCGGGGGTTCCTACAATGAGCAGTTCTTC. It specifies CASGGSYNEQFF.

J is TRBJ1-2 and V is TRBV3-1 (or the pseudogene TRBV3-2); possible D gene TRBD1, 5 bases. Germline V lookup: CDR1 LGHDT, CDR2 YNNKEL (reference sequence). The CDR3 contains 14 residues. V lost 4 bases and J lost 11, with 20 bases in between. The CDR3, as DNA: TGTGCCAGCAGCCCTTCGGGGCCGGTACGGGGGTACACCTTC. It yields the protein CASSPSGPVRGYTF.

This chain links TRBV24-1 with TRBJ1-1, with TRBD1 as a possible D gene (5 bases). The CDR3 is 11 amino acids. The germline V gene encodes CDR1 KGHDR and CDR2 SFDVKD. Trimming shortened V by 3 bases and J by 11 bases, and 9 bases separated the two germline ends. The CDR3 bases are TGTGCCACCAGTGATGGGACGTTGGCTTTCTTT. Protein: CATSDGTLAFF.

The V and J genes are TRBV3-1 (or the pseudogene TRBV3-2) and TRBJ1-6; TRBD1 aligns across 9 bases. The CDR3 loop spans 13 amino acids. Per the germline V gene, CDR1 is LGHDT and CDR2 is YNNKEL (reference sequence). V dropped 6 bases and J dropped 8; count of bases not matched to a gene: 2. The CDR3 DNA reads as TGTGCCAGCAGGGGACAGGGTGATTCACCCCTCCACTTT. Its translation is CASRGQGDSPLHF.

This chain uses TRBV20-1 with TRBJ1-1, with D maybe TRBD1 (6 bases). The length of the CDR3 is 14 residues. V lost 3 bases and J 8 bases, leaving 19 bases between the germline ends. Germline lookup yields CDR1 DFQATT and CDR2 SNEGSKA (reference sequence). The CDR3 protein is CSASPRNYRAEAFF. CDR3 DNA sequence: TGCAGTGCTAGTCCCCGTAACTACAGGGCAGAAGCTTTCTTT.

CDR3 sequence (DNA): TGTGCCAGCAGTGTGGTGGGAGATAATTCACCCCTCCACTTT. It translates to CASSVVGDNSPLHF. The V call is TRBV2, the J call TRBJ1-6; D is uncertain. Trimming left V 4 bases short and J 5 bases short, with 9 bases between. This CDR3 comprises 14 residues. Germline V gene data show CDR1 as SNHLY and CDR2 as FYNNEI.

The sample holds a few counts of this clone. The chain employs TRBV20-1 and TRBJ2-7; 8 nucleotides match TRBD1. V was pared by 3 bases and J by 3 bases, with 4 bases of the junction left unmatched. The CDR3 has 13 residues. The germline V gene encodes CDR1 DFQATT and CDR2 SNEGSKA (reference sequence). For the CDR3, the DNA is TGCAGTGCTAGTGCTGGGACAGGCTACGAGCAGTACTTC. Translating it yields CSASAGTGYEQYF.

This chain's CDR3 is CASPFPHEQYF. CDR3 bases: TGTGCCAGCCCTTTCCCCCACGAGCAGTACTTC. The chain recombines TRBV6-9 with TRBJ2-7; D is unclear. Trimming shortened V by 8 bases and J by 5 bases, and 10 bases separated the two germline ends. Germline V lookup: CDR1 MNHGY, CDR2 SVAAGI. The CDR3 covers 11 residues.

The chain links TRBV30 to TRBJ2-2, with unresolved D. The ends were cut back, 1 base at V and 4 bases at J, with 4 bases in the middle. CDR1 GTSNPN and CDR2 SVGIG come from the germline V gene (reference sequence). CDR3 length: 12 residues. CDR3 region: CAWSDSTGELFF. The CDR3 region has the DNA TGTGCCTGGAGTGACTCCACCGGGGAGCTGTTTTTT.

The chain is built from TRBV4-1 and TRBJ1-1; D gene unclear. V was pared by 2 bases and J by 1 base, with 8 bases between. Germline loops: CDR1 MGHRA, CDR2 YSYEKL. There are 14 residues in the CDR3. CDR3 residues: CASSQNRGNTEAFF. Written as DNA, the CDR3 is TGCGCCAGCAGCCAAAACCGGGGGAACACTGAAGCTTTCTTT.

This CDR3 is CASSYSAAQARTEAFF. In DNA form, the CDR3 reads TGTGCCAGCAGTTACTCGGCTGCCCAAGCAAGGACTGAAGCTTTCTTT. The rearrangement links TRBV6-5 to TRBJ1-1; D not resolved. The CDR3 length is 16 residues. V dropped 0 bases and J dropped 5 bases, with 16 bases sitting between them. In germline, CDR1 is MNHEY, CDR2 SVGAGI.

The rearrangement uses TRBV5-1 and TRBJ2-2, with a weak D call TRBD1 (6 bases). The germline V gene has CDR1 SGHRS and CDR2 YFSETQ. V dropped 4 bases and J dropped 4 bases, with 14 bases sitting between them. This CDR3 comprises 15 residues. The CDR3 DNA reads as TGCGCCAGCAGCGAGGGGGTACGAGGCACCGGGGAGCTGTTTTTT. This codes for CASSEGVRGTGELFF.

V is TRBV6-5 and J is TRBJ2-2; no definite D call. CDR1 MNHEY and CDR2 SVGAGI come from the germline V gene. Deletions cut 5 bases from V and 6 bases from J, with 13 bases between. There are 14 residues in the CDR3. DNA for the CDR3: TGTGCCAGCAGTCCCGGGCCAGAGGCCGGGGAGCTGTTTTTT. It specifies CASSPGPEAGELFF.

The V call is TRBV5-5, the J call TRBJ1-1, with a tentative D call TRBD1 (6 bases). V dropped 4 bases and J dropped 3 bases, with 10 bases sitting between them. There are 13 residues in the CDR3. The germline V gene encodes CDR1 SGHKS and CDR2 YYEKEE (reference sequence). The CDR3 protein is CASSIGGDTEAFF. Here the CDR3 DNA reads TGTGCCAGCAGCATAGGGGGGGACACTGAAGCTTTCTTT.

The chain recombines TRBV6-5 with TRBJ1-1; weak D call: TRBD1 (5 bases). The CDR3 length is 12 residues. Germline CDR1 is MNHEY and CDR2 is SVGAGI. V dropped 6 bases and J dropped 6 bases, with 11 bases sitting between them. This CDR3 reads CASRRQSPEAFF. CDR3 bases: TGTGCCAGCAGGAGACAGTCCCCTGAAGCTTTCTTT.

This clone was counted a few times. The rearrangement joins TRBV4-1 to TRBJ2-5, with D perhaps being TRBD1 or TRBD2 (6 bases each). Germline CDR1 MGHRA, CDR2 YSYEKL. The V and J ends lost 4 bases and 5 bases respectively, with 14 bases between them. The CDR3 has 14 residues. CDR3 DNA sequence: TGCGCCAGCAGCCTAGGGGGACTTTCTGAGACCCAGTACTTC. Translated, it gives CASSLGGLSETQYF.

This sequence joins TRBV4-3 and TRBJ2-1; tentatively, D is TRBD1 or TRBD2 (6 bases each). The CDR3 covers 17 residues. Per germline, CDR1 LGHNA and CDR2 YSLEER. V dropped 2 bases and J dropped 7 bases, with 21 bases sitting between them. The CDR3 region has the DNA TGCGCCAGCAGCCAATACCTAATAGGGGGGCCGAGGAATGAGCAGTTCTTC. This codes for CASSQYLIGGPRNEQFF.

This chain uses TRBV11-1 with TRBJ2-2; 9 positions match TRBD1. There are 14 residues in the CDR3. The V gene end was trimmed by 3 bases and the J gene end by 6 bases; junction bases not matched to a gene: 2. Germline V gene data show CDR1 as SGHAT and CDR2 as FQDESV (reference sequence). Written as DNA, the CDR3 is TGTGCCAGCAGCTTGGGACAGGGCGCCGGGGAGCTGTTTTTT. This sequence encodes CASSLGQGAGELFF.

The chain is built from TRBV18 and TRBJ2-2, with 7 bases fitting TRBD2. The CDR3 is 17 residues long. J lost 2 bases, V lost 3 bases, and 9 bases had no gene match. Germline loops: CDR1 KGHSH, CDR2 LQKENI. The CDR3 is CASSPWAGEPNTGELFF. The CDR3 nucleotides are TGTGCCAGCTCACCTTGGGCGGGGGAGCCAAACACCGGGGAGCTGTTTTTT. Filled out from reference TRBV18 and TRBJ2-2, the complete variable domain reads NAGVMQNPRHLVRRRGQEARLRCSPMKGHSHVYWYRQLPEEGLKFMVYLQKENIIDESGMPKERFSAEFPKEGPSILRIQQVVRGDSAAYFCASSPWAGEPNTGELFFGEGSRLTVL.

This chain links TRBV6-2 or TRBV6-3 with TRBJ2-1, with D perhaps TRBD2 (5 bases). Trimming took 5 bases from V and 5 from J, leaving 19 bases between them. Germline-derived CDR1 and CDR2 are MNHEY and SVGEGT. The CDR3 spans 16 residues. The CDR3 DNA reads TGTGCCAGCAGTCTGGTGGCGTCTAGCCAAGACAATGAGCAGTTCTTC. This codes for CASSLVASSQDNEQFF.

The CDR3 region has the DNA TGTGCCAGCAGCCACAGTGGGGCAGGACGTCAATTTAACTATGGCTACACCTTC. Its protein is CASSHSGAGRQFNYGYTF. This chain connects TRBV11-2 to TRBJ1-2; D is possibly TRBD1 (5 bases). CDR1 and CDR2 (germline): SGHAT, FQNNGV. The CDR3 covers 18 residues. The ends were cut back, 5 bases at V and 1 base at J, with 23 bases in the middle.

The CDR3 protein is CASSLIAVAYNEQFF. CDR3 nucleotides: TGTGCCAGCAGCTTGATAGCGGTGGCCTACAATGAGCAGTTCTTC. The chain uses TRBV7-6 and TRBJ2-1; a possible D gene is TRBD2 (6 bases). Germline V gene data show CDR1 as SGHVS and CDR2 as FNYEAQ. Trimming cost V 3 bases and J 2 bases, with 11 bases left between them. The CDR3 is 15 amino acids.

This rearrangement joins TRBV9 to TRBJ1-1; 8 bases are shared with TRBD1. The V and J ends lost 8 bases and 1 base, in that order; junction bases with no gene match: 7. CDR3 size: 14 residues. Looked up from germline, CDR1 is SGDLS and CDR2 is YYNGEE. CDR3 residues: CASGSGTGNTEAFF. CDR3 coding DNA: TGTGCCAGTGGCTCCGGGACAGGGAACACTGAAGCTTTCTTT.

The V call is TRBV29-1, the J call TRBJ1-2; 7 bases are shared with TRBD1. Germline assignment: CDR1 SQVTM and CDR2 ANQGSEA. CDR3 length: 12 amino acids. V was pared by 2 bases and J by 8 bases, with 5 bases of the junction left unmatched. The CDR3 here is CSVERQGGGYTF. CDR3 in DNA: TGCAGCGTTGAACGACAGGGAGGAGGCTACACCTTC.

The chain links TRBV30 to TRBJ2-2; tentatively, D is TRBD2 (8 bases). The CDR3 totals 15 residues. The V end was cut by 4 bases, the J end by 2 bases, with 14 bases between. From germline, CDR1 is GTSNPN and CDR2 SVGIG (reference sequence). The CDR3 loop is CAWKSGGGNTGELFF. The CDR3 coding sequence is TGTGCCTGGAAGTCGGGAGGGGGCAACACCGGGGAGCTGTTTTTT.

The chain links TRBV9 to TRBJ2-1, with 14 bases aligning to TRBD2. The CDR3 contains 15 residues. Germline trimming cut 4 bases from V and 6 bases from J; bases unmatched to any gene: 3. CDR1 and CDR2 (germline): SGDLS, YYNGEE. The CDR3 nucleotides are TGTGCCAGCAGCCCCGGGACTAGCGGGGGCAATGAGCAGTTCTTC. Residues: CASSPGTSGGNEQFF.

The CDR3 sequence: CASSFSGTSGGRKNEQFF. In DNA form, the CDR3 reads TGCGCCAGCAGCTTTTCCGGGACTAGCGGGGGAAGAAAAAATGAGCAGTTCTTC. The V and J genes are TRBV5-1 and TRBJ2-1; 14 nucleotides align to TRBD2. The CDR3 sequence is 18 residues long. V gave up 2 bases and J gave up 7 bases; unmatched junction bases: 11. CDR1 SGHRS and CDR2 YFSETQ come from the germline V gene.

V and J are TRBV29-1 and TRBJ1-1; 10 nucleotides align to TRBD1. J was trimmed by 3 bases and V by 1 base; bases with no gene match: 5. CDR1 and CDR2 (germline): SQVTM, ANQGSEA. The CDR3 runs 15 residues. In DNA form, the CDR3 reads TGCAGCGTTGAAGGGACAGGGGGGTTGTACACTGAAGCTTTCTTT. Translating it yields CSVEGTGGLYTEAFF.